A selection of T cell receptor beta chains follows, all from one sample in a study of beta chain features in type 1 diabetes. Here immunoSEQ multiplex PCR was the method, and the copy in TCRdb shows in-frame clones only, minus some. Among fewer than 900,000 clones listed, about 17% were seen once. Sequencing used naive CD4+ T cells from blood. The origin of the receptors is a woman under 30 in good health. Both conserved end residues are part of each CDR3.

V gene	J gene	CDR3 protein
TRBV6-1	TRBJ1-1	CASSEADRAYPVKAFF
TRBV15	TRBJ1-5	CATSRAPGQGASQPQHF
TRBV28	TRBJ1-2	CASKGTDPAGTF
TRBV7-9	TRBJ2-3	CASSLGFADTQYF
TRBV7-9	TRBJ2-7	CASSRRLAGDYEQYF
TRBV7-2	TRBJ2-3	CASSFGGGDTQYF
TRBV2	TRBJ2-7	CASRSGTGDYEQYF
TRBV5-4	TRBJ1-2	CASRRDMPLNYGYTF
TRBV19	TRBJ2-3	CASSHPGGRTDTQYF
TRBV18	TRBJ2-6	CASSPQTPLSANVLTF
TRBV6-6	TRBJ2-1	CASSPGTSGSNEQFF
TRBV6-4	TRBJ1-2	CASSREGNDRDYGYTF
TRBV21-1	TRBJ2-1	CASSKGGPDRLPEQFF
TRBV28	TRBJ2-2	CASSSPGGDTGELFF
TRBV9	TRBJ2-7	CASSVATGGEQYF
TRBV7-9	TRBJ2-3	CASSLVVGGGGDTQYF
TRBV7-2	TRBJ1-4	CASSLAYTGTGDEKLFF
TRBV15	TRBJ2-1	CATSSESAGQHNEQFF
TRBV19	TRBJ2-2	CAGKGAGELFF
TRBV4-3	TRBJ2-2	CASSQDLFVGTANTGELFF
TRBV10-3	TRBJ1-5	CAISGGGFQPQHF
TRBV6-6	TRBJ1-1	CASSYLPGQQNTEAFF
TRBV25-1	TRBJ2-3	CASSPAGLFPDTQYF
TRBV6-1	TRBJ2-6	CANGQGRAANVLTF
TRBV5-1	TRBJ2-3	CASSFGHTDTQYF
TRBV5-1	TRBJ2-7	CASSLALNEYEQYF
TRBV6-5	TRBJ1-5	CASSYSTGQPQHF
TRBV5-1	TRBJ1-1	CASSLRANTEAFF
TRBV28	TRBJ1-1	CASSVTGLWTEAFF